A selection of T cell receptor beta chains follows, all from one sample in a study of cytomegalovirus exposure and HLA in healthy donors. Using immunoSEQ multiplex PCR, the repertoire was profiled, and TCRdb retains in-frame clones only, with some absent. Its table records about 200,000 clones. Sequenced material: PBMCs. These receptors originate from a boy aged 5-17 years in good health and CMV-seronegative. Each CDR3 is given with its conserved first and last residue. Each record gives: D gene, CDR3 length, J gene, V gene, CDR3 DNA, CDR3 protein. The D gene is left open where the match is weak.

>.|13|TRBJ1-1|TRBV29-1
TGCAGCGTTTTGCGGGGTGGGAACACTGAAGCTTTCTTT
CSVLRGGNTEAFF
>.|13|TRBJ2-2|TRBV13
TGTGCCAGCAGCCCACAGAGAATCGGGGAGCTGTTTTTT
CASSPQRIGELFF
>.|12|TRBJ2-3|TRBV7-6
TGTGCCAGCAGCCCCGGTGGAGATACGCAGTATTTT
CASSPGGDTQYF
>TRBD1|15|TRBJ1-6|TRBV18
TGTGCCAGCTCACCAGGGACAGGCCGGAATTCACCCCTCCACTTT
CASSPGTGRNSPLHF
>.|15|TRBJ1-5|TRBV30
TGTGCCTGGAGTGTAGCGGGGAATGGCAATCAGCCCCAGCATTTT
CAWSVAGNGNQPQHF
>TRBD1|15|TRBJ1-1|TRBV6-5
TGTGCCAGCAAAAACCAGGGGACAGGAGGCACTGAAGCTTTCTTT
CASKNQGTGGTEAFF
>.|16|TRBJ1-2|TRBV2
TGTGCCAGCAGTGAAGCGGGCGGGGGGGCGCTCCATGGCTACACCTTC
CASSEAGGGALHGYTF
>.|14|TRBJ2-2|TRBV9
TGTGCCAGCAGCTCCATTTCTCGGACCGGGGAGCTGTTTTTT
CASSSISRTGELFF
>TRBD1|17|TRBJ1-5|TRBV15
TGTGCCACCAGCAGAGCCTTCCTTTCCGGGACAGATCAGCCCCAGCATTTT
CATSRAFLSGTDQPQHF
>.|12|TRBJ2-7|TRBV5-8
TGTGCCAGCAGCTTGCTCCCCTACGAGCAGTACTTC
CASSLLPYEQYF
>.|17|TRBJ2-1|TRBV4-3
TGCGCCAGCAGCCTGAATATAGGGGGACAAGGGTACAATGAGCAGTTCTTC
CASSLNIGGQGYNEQFF
>TRBD1|18|TRBJ1-3|TRBV18
TGTGCCAGCTCACCCCTGGGTTCACAGGGGGACTCTGGAAACACCATATATTTT
CASSPLGSQGDSGNTIYF
>TRBD1|15|TRBJ2-4|TRBV6-5
TGTGCCAGCAGACCGGACAGGGGTGCACAAAACATTCAGTACTTC
CASRPDRGAQNIQYF
>.|11|TRBJ2-7|TRBV4-2
TGTGCCAGCAGCTCGGGGAACGAGCTGTACTTC
CASSSGNELYF
>.|14|TRBJ2-2|TRBV5-4
TGTGCCAGCAGCTTGGCCGCACAACCCGGGGAGCTGTTTTTT
CASSLAAQPGELFF
>TRBD2|14|TRBJ2-2|TRBV29-1
TGCAGCGCCCCTGGGACTAGCGACACCGGGGAGCTGTTTTTT
CSAPGTSDTGELFF
>.|16|TRBJ2-1|TRBV11-3
TGTGCCAGCAGCTTAGCAGGCAGCCTCAAAGGGGTTAAGCAGTTCTTC
CASSLAGSLKGVKQFF
>TRBD1|12|TRBJ2-1|TRBV6-1
TGTGCCTGCGAGACAGGGTGGAATGAGCAGTTCTTC
CACETGWNEQFF
>TRBD1|15|TRBJ2-1|TRBV7-8
TGTGCCAGCATCAAGGTCAGGGGGTCCTACAATGAGCAGTTCTTC
CASIKVRGSYNEQFF
>TRBD1|16|TRBJ1-4|TRBV28
TGTGCCAGCAGTTTCGGGACAGCCACAACTAATGAAAAACTGTTTTTT
CASSFGTATTNEKLFF
>.|14|TRBJ1-2|TRBV29-1
TGCAGCGTCGTAGGACAGCGTGCCGCTTTTCCCTACACCTTC
CSVVGQRAAFPYTF
>TRBD1|13|TRBJ1-2|TRBV6-1
TGTGCCAGCAGAGTACAGGGGGCAGGCGGCTACACCTTC
CASRVQGAGGYTF
>.|14|TRBJ1-1|TRBV5-1
TGCGCCAGTAATTCGGCAGGGCTGAACACTGAAGCTTTCTTT
CASNSAGLNTEAFF
>.|17|TRBJ1-2|TRBV4-2
TGTGCCAGCAGCCAAGCCGACAGGCTCAGCAATAACTATGGCTACACCTTC
CASSQADRLSNNYGYTF
>.|15|TRBJ2-3|TRBV7-9
TGTGCCAGCAGCCCGTCCCCAGTGAGCACAGATACGCAGTATTTT
CASSPSPVSTDTQYF
>.|17|TRBJ2-6|TRBV5-6
TGTGCCAGCAGCCTGTTCGGTGGGGGCGCCGGGGCCAACGTCCTGACTTTC
CASSLFGGGAGANVLTF
>TRBD2|16|TRBJ2-1|TRBV13
TGTGCCAGCAGCTTATGGACTAGCGGGGGTAGTAATGAGCAGTTCTTC
CASSLWTSGGSNEQFF
>.|15|TRBJ2-3|TRBV5-4
TGTGCCAGCAGCCATGACCCAGGGGCCACAGATACGCAGTATTTT
CASSHDPGATDTQYF
>TRBD2|16|TRBJ2-1|TRBV27
TGTGCCAGCAGTCCTGTCGTCGGGGGGAGGTACAATGAGCAGTTCTTC
CASSPVVGGRYNEQFF
>.|13|TRBJ2-7|TRBV7-9
TGTGCCAGCAGCTTAGCGCTCAGTGGCAAGCAGTACTTC
CASSLALSGKQYF
>.|16|TRBJ1-6|TRBV18
TGTGCCAGCTCACCCGAAGGGAGGGTCAATAATTCACCCCTCCACTTT
CASSPEGRVNNSPLHF